The subject of this entry is one TCR beta chain. Its antigen is still unknown. V lost 8 bases, J lost 2 bases, and 7 bases lay in between. The CDR3 is 13 residues long. CDR1 and CDR2 (germline): SGHAT, FQNNGV. Extracted RNA was reverse transcribed into cDNA, the sequencing template. Generated by immunoSEQ multiplex PCR, the TCRdb table keeps only in-frame clones and is missing some. Among 95,000 to 120,000 clones listed, roughly 55% were seen once. This record belongs to a study of CD8+ T cells in alopecia areata. Study-wide results and limits: Lesional tissue from the scalp (especially in alopecia totalis/universalis) showed higher clonality than normal scalp. Against the mouse data, patients shared TCRs less clearly, possibly for HLA reasons. Tissue-resident alphabeta T cells belonging to normal skin likewise get sequenced within scalp specimens.

From alopecia areata patients, lesional scalp punch biopsies and peripheral blood were collected. The chain recombines TRBV11-2 with TRBJ2-6; D is unresolved. Sequencing was carried out using NKG2D-low CD8+ T cells sorted from blood. The source of this sequence is a human donor with alopecia areata. CDR3 nucleotides: TGTGCCAGCGTGAGAACTGGGGCCAACGTCCTGACTTTC. Translated: CASVRTGANVLTF. The full variable domain, with the rest looked up from reference TRBV11-2 and TRBJ2-6, is EAGVAQSPRYKIIEKRQSVAFWCNPISGHATLYWYQQILGQGPKLLIQFQNNGVVDDSQLPKDRFSAERLKGVDSTLKIQPAKLEDSAVYLCASVRTGANVLTFGAGSRLTVL.